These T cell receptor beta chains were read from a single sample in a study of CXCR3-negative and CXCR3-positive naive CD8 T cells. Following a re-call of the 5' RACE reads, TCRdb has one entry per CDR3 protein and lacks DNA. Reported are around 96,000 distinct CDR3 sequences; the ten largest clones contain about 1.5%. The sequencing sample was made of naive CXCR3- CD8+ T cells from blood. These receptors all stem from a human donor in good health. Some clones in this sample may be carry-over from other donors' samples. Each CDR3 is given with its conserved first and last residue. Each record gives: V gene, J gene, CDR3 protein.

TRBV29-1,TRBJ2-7,CSVLKGGLHEQYF
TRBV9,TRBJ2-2,CASSVADFEVGGELFF
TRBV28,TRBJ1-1,CASRLIGGLNTEAFF
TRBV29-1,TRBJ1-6,CSVEEDDGLYNSPLHF
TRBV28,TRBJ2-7,CASRPSGASDEQYF
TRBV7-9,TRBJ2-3,CASMPEGPDTQYF
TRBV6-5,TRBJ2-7,CASSYSSKGASIEQYF
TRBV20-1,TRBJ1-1,CSARTENTEAFF
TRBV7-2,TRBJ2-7,CASSWGGGSEQYF
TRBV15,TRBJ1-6,CATSRAATNSPLHF
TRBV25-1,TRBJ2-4,CASRMTGGTDIQYF
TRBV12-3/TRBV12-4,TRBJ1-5,CASRTGSNPPQHF
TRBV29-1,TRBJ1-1,CSVDLTGDVAEAFF
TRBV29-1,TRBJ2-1,CSVGEDTRPYNEQFF
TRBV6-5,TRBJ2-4,CASKAGHPNENIQYF
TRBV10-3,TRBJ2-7,CAISPVSGVTYEQYF
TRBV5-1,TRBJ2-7,CASSRWGYEQYF
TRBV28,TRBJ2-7,CASSLGQGDEQYF
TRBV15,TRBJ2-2,CATSRDRAGTGEPFF